Listed below are T cell receptor beta chains from one sample, sequenced in a study of tumor-infiltrating lymphocytes in primary liver carcinoma. TCRdb itself ran the multiplex PCR reads through MiXCR, one entry per CDR3 protein. This sample has around 56,000 distinct CDR3 sequences; just over 70% occur once, and the top ten carry around 50%. Sequenced sample: liver tumor tissue from sampling region 2. The receptors shown here come from a man aged 35 to 55 with primary liver carcinoma and hepatitis B virus infection. Each CDR3 is given with its conserved first and last residue. A D gene is named only where the DNA matches it firmly. Clone size is stated in some rows and not others, as once, few, many or a class when expanded.

J | size | V | D | CDR3 | DNA
TRBJ1-1 | - | TRBV11-2 | - | CASSLDQVTKAFF | TGCGCCAGCAGCTTAGATCAGGTCACTAAAGCTTTCTTT
TRBJ2-7 | - | TRBV6-2/TRBV6-3 | - | CASSDGDPLNSYEQYF | TGTGCCAGCAGCGACGGGGACCCCTTGAACTCCTACGAGCAATACTTC
TRBJ2-7 | - | TRBV5-4 | - | CASSAGASVDEEYF | TGTGCCAGCAGCGCGGGCGCGAGTGTCGACGAAGAGTACTTC
TRBJ2-3 | many | TRBV7-8 | - | CASSLRDARTQYF | TGTGCCAGCAGCTTAAGGGACGCAAGGACGCAGTATTTT
TRBJ2-3 | medium-sized | TRBV4-3 | - | CASSQEGGDTQYF | TGCGCCAGCAGCCAAGAAGGTGGCGATACGCAGTATTTT
TRBJ2-6 | - | TRBV6-5 | - | CATSSVAEANVLTF | TGTGCCACCAGTTCCGTCGCGGAGGCCAACGTCCTGACTTTC
TRBJ2-5 | - | TRBV5-6 | TRBD1 | CASSGRTGTVNQETQCF | TGTGCCAGCAGCGGCCGGACAGGGACAGTGAACCAAGAGACCCAGTGCTTC
TRBJ2-5 | many | TRBV28 | - | CASSLWAGMETQYF | TGTGCCAGCAGTTTATGGGCGGGGATGGAGACCCAGTACTTC
TRBJ2-1 | - | TRBV11-1 | - | CASSLQPGSYNEQFF | TGCGCCAGCAGCTTACAGCCAGGGTCCTACAATGAGCAGTTCTTC
TRBJ2-1 | - | TRBV29-1 | TRBD2 | CSGVREVDEQFF | TGCAGCGGGGTACGGGAGGTCGATGAGCAGTTCTTC
TRBJ2-1 | - | TRBV11-3 | TRBD1 | CASSLYGTDDEQFF | TGCGCCAGCAGCTTATATGGGACAGACGATGAGCAGTTCTTC
TRBJ1-2 | - | TRBV10-3 | - | CAISDRGYGHTF | TGTGCCATCAGTGACAGGGGTTATGGCCACACCTTC
TRBJ1-1 | - | TRBV12-3/TRBV12-4 | - | CASSLRDGSDMNTETFF | TGTGCCAGCAGTCTCCGGGACGGGAGCGACATGAACACTGAAACTTTCTTT
TRBJ2-7 | many | TRBV5-1 | TRBD1 | CASSLAGGESEQYF | TGCGCCAGCAGCTTGGCAGGGGGTGAATCCGAGCAGTACTTC
TRBJ2-7 | - | TRBV6-2/TRBV6-3 | TRBD1 | CVCSYNLDRAYEQYF | TGTGTCTGTAGTTACAATCTAGACAGGGCATACGAGCAGTACTTC
TRBJ2-5 | - | TRBV29-1 | TRBD1 | CSVTGDQETKYF | TGCAGCGTGACAGGGGACCAAGAGACCAAGTATTTC
TRBJ2-3 | - | TRBV6-2/TRBV6-3 | - | CDSSSPRDSEAQYF | TGTGACAGCAGTTCGCCCCGGGACTCCGAAGCGCAGTATTTT
TRBJ2-7 | - | TRBV6-6 | - | CVTSDSGRVYEQYF | TGTGTCACCAGTGATTCAGGCAGGGTCTACGAGCAGTACTTC
TRBJ2-1 | - | TRBV7-2 | TRBD1 | CASSLGTGPYNEQFF | TGTGCCAGCAGCTTGGGGACAGGCCCCTACAATGAGCAGTTCTTC
TRBJ1-2 | - | TRBV6-1 | - | CASSERGPYGYTF | TGTGCCAGCAGTGAACGAGGGCCTTATGGCTACACCTTC
TRBJ2-5 | - | TRBV6-5 | - | CASSLMSPGRETQYF | TGTGCCAGCAGCCTTATGAGCCCGGGGCGAGAGACCCAGTACTTC
TRBJ2-5 | - | TRBV11-2 | - | CDSSLGTLEGQETQYF | TGTGACAGCAGCTTAGGGACTTTAGAAGGACAAGAGACCCAGTACTTC
TRBJ2-4 | medium-sized | TRBV11-1 | TRBD2 | CASSFPGTSGTKNIQYF | TGTGCCAGCAGCTTTCCCGGGACTAGCGGGACCAAAAACATTCAGTACTTC
TRBJ2-5 | many | TRBV10-1 | - | CASSDHVKETQYF | TGCGCCAGCAGTGACCACGTGAAAGAGACCCAGTACTTC
TRBJ2-1 | - | TRBV12-3/TRBV12-4 | - | CTSSLGTSSYNEQFF | TGTACCAGCAGTTTGGGTACCAGCTCCTACAATGAGCAGTTCTTC
TRBJ1-5 | - | TRBV6-1 | TRBD1 | CTISLQGATQPQHF | TGTACCATCAGTCTACAGGGGGCCACTCAGCCCCAGCATTTT
TRBJ2-3 | - | TRBV4-1 | TRBD2 | CASSQTIALAGVTDMQYF | TGCGCCAGTAGCCAGACCATTGCCCTGGCGGGAGTCACCGATATGCAGTATTTT
TRBJ2-5 | once | TRBV11-2 | - | CASGQTPGEGKEIQHF | TGTGCCAGCGGCCAAACTCCTGGCGAGGGGAAAGAGATCCAGCATTTC
TRBJ1-4 | many | TRBV25-1 | - | CASSERGATNEKLFF | TGTGCCAGCAGTGAACGGGGTGCAACTAATGAAAAACTGTTTTTT
TRBJ2-1 | few | TRBV5-8 | - | CASNPSVMGGYEQFF | TGTGCCAGCAACCCCTCAGTAATGGGAGGCTATGAGCAGTTCTTC
TRBJ2-1 | once | TRBV6-1 | - | CASTVGIGGYNEQFF | TGTGCCAGCACAGTCGGGATAGGAGGGTACAATGAGCAGTTCTTC
TRBJ2-3 | once | TRBV11-2 | TRBD2 | CASSLSTRAGVHTQYF | TGTGCCAGCAGCTTATCAACGAGAGCGGGAGTCCATACGCAGTATTTT
TRBJ2-4 | - | TRBV7-8 | TRBD2 | CASSVAGENIQYF | TGTGCCAGCAGCGTAGCGGGAGAGAACATTCAGTACTTC
TRBJ2-1 | - | TRBV6-1 | - | CASTLGACSWIEQFF | TGTGCCAGCACCCTGGGGGCTTGCAGTTGGATTGAGCAGTTCTTC
TRBJ2-1 | few | TRBV29-1 | - | CSVREGGNEQLF | TGCAGCGTCCGAGAGGGAGGCAATGAGCAGCTCTTC
TRBJ2-7 | - | TRBV28 | - | CTSSPTYTLLYEQYF | TGTACCAGCAGTCCAACCTACACCTTGCTCTACGAGCAGTACTTC
TRBJ1-1 | - | TRBV10-3 | - | CAIKSRGQINAEVFF | TGTGCCATCAAAAGTAGAGGACAGATTAACGCTGAAGTTTTCTTT
TRBJ2-6 | - | TRBV6-2/TRBV6-3 | - | CASKGRFPSGANVLTF | TGTGCCAGCAAGGGCAGGTTTCCTTCAGGGGCCAACGTCCTGACTTTC
TRBJ1-6 | - | TRBV5-4 | - | CASSLGQQNSPHHF | TGTGCCAGCAGCTTAGGGCAGCAGAATTCACCCCACCACTTT
TRBJ1-1 | many | TRBV6-2/TRBV6-3 | - | CASSSPLRTEAFF | TGTGCCAGCAGTTCCCCCCTTCGTACTGAAGCTTTCTTT
TRBJ2-5 | once | TRBV11-2 | - | CTSSQTPGVGKETRYF | TGTACCAGCAGCCAAACTCCTGGAGTGGGGAAAGAGACCCGGTACTTC
TRBJ2-3 | - | TRBV29-1 | - | CNVPGRGRVDTQYF | TGCAACGTTCCAGGGAGGGGGCGAGTAGATACGCAGTATTTT
TRBJ2-2 | - | TRBV11-2 | - | CASIHQNTGELFF | TGTGCCAGCATTCACCAAAATACCGGGGAGCTGTTTTTT
TRBJ2-6 | few | TRBV29-1 | - | CSVDSGANVLTF | TGCAGCGTTGACTCGGGGGCCAACGTCCTGACTTTC
TRBJ2-1 | - | TRBV29-1 | - | CSLEDPGHELNEQFF | TGCAGCCTTGAAGACCCGGGACATGAGTTAAATGAGCAGTTCTTC
TRBJ2-2 | - | TRBV11-2 | - | CTSCLALGGVNTRELFF | TGTACCAGCTGCTTAGCATTAGGAGGGGTGAACACCAGGGAGCTGTTTTTT
TRBJ2-7 | few | TRBV19 | TRBD2 | CASSSAGGPYEQYF | TGTGCCAGTAGCTCGGCGGGAGGCCCTTACGAGCAGTACTTC
TRBJ2-7 | - | TRBV9 | TRBD1 | CSSSAQGDEQYF | TGTTCCAGCAGCGCTCAGGGGGACGAGCAGTACTTC
TRBJ2-3 | - | TRBV29-1 | - | CSVSGRRRVDTRYF | TGCAGCGTTTCAGGGAGGAGGCGAGTAGATACGCGGTATTTT
TRBJ2-7 | many | TRBV6-2/TRBV6-3 | TRBD2 | CASSRRTSGHYEQYF | TGTGCCAGCAGCCGGCGGACTAGCGGGCACTACGAGCAGTACTTC
TRBJ2-1 | - | TRBV29-1 | TRBD2 | CGVLTGTSYNERFF | TGCGGCGTTTTGACCGGGACTAGTTACAATGAGCGATTCTTC
TRBJ2-7 | - | TRBV4-2 | - | CVSSQDRLVSTEHYF | TGTGTCAGCAGCCAAGATAGGCTAGTAAGTACCGAGCATTACTTC